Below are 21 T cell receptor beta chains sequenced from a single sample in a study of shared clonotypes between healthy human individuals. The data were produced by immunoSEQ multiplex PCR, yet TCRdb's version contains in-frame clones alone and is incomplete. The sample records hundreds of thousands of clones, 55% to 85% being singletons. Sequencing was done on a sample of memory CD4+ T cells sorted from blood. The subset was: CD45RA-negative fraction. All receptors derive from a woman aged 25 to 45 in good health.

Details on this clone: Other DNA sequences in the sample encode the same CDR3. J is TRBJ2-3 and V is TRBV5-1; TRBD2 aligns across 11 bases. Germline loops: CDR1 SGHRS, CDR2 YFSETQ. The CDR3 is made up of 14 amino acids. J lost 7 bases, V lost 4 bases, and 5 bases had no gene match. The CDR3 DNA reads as TGCGCCAGCAGCCCTGGGACTAGCGGCAATACGCAGTATTTT. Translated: CASSPGTSGNTQYF. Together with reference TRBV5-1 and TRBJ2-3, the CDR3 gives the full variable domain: KAGVTQTPRYLIKTRGQQVTLSCSPISGHRSVSWYQQTPGQGLQFLFEYFSETQRNKGNFPGRFSGRQFSNSRSEMNVSTLELGDSALYLCASSPGTSGNTQYFGPGTRLTVL.

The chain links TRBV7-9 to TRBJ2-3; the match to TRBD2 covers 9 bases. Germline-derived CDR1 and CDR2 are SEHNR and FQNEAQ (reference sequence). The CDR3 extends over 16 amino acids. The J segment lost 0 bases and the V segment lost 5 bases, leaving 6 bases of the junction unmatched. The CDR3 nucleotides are TGTGCCAGCAGCCCCCGGACTAGCGTGAGCACAGATACGCAGTATTTT. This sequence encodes CASSPRTSVSTDTQYF.

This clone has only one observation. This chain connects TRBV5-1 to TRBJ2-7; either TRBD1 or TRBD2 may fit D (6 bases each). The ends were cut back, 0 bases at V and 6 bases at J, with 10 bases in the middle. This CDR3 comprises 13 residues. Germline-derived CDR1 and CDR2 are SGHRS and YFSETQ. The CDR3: CASSLGSGAEQYF. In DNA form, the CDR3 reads TGCGCCAGCAGCTTGGGTTCGGGGGCCGAGCAGTACTTC.

Here the CDR3 reads CASSRAGTYNEQFF. For the CDR3, the DNA is TGTGCCAGCAGCAGGGCGGGAACCTACAATGAGCAGTTCTTC. V usage is TRBV25-1 and J usage is TRBJ2-1, with D possibly TRBD2 on 6 matching bases. This CDR3 spans 14 amino acids. Germline V gene data show CDR1 as MGHDK and CDR2 as SYGVNS. V gave up 6 bases and J gave up 2 bases, with 11 bases separating them.

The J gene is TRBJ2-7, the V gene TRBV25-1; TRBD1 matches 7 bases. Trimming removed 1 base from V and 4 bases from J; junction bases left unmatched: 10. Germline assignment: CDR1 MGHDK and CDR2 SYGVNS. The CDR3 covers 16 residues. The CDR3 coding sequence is TGTGCCAGCAGTGAATCGCCAAGGACAGGAAGATACGAGCAGTACTTC. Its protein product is CASSESPRTGRYEQYF.

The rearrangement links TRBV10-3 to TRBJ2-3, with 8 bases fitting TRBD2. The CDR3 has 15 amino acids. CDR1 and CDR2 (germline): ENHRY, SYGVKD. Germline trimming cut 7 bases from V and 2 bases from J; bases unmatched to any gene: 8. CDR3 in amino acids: CAIKESGSFTDTQYF. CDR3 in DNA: TGTGCCATCAAAGAGAGCGGGAGCTTCACAGATACGCAGTATTTT.

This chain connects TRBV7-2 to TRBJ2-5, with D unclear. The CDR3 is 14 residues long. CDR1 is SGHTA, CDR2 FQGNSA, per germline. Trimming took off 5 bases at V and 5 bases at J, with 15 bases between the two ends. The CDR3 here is CASSPSPVGETQYF. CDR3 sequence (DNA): TGTGCCAGCAGCCCATCACCGGTTGGGGAGACCCAGTACTTC.

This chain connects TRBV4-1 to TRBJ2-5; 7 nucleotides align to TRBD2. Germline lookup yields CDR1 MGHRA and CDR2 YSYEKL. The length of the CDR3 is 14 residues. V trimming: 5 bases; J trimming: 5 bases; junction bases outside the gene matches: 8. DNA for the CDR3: TGCGCCAGCAGCAGGGAGGGCGTAGGGGAGACCCAGTACTTC. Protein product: CASSREGVGETQYF.

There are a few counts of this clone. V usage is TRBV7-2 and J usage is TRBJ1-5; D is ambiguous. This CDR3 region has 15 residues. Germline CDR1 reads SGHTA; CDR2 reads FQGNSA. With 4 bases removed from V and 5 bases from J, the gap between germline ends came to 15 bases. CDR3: CASSSAGLSYQPQHF. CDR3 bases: TGTGCCAGCAGCTCAGCGGGCCTCAGTTATCAGCCCCAGCATTTT.

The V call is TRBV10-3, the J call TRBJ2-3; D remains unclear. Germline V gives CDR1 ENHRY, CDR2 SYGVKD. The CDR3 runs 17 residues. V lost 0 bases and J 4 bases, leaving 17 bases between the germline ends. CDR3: CAISESVVSYGPDTQYF. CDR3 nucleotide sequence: TGTGCCATCAGTGAGTCGGTTGTCAGCTATGGGCCAGATACGCAGTATTTT.

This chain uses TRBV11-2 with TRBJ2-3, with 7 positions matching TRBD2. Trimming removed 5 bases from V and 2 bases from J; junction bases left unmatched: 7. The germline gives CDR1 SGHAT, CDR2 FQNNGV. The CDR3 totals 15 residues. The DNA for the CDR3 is TGTGCCAGCAGCCCGAGGACTAGAGCCACAGATACGCAGTATTTT. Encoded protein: CASSPRTRATDTQYF.

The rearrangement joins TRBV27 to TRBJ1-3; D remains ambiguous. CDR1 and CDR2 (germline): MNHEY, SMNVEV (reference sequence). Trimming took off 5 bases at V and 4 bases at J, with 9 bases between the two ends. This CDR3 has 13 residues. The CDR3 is CASSLIPGNTIYF. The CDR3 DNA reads TGTGCCAGCAGTCTTATTCCGGGAAACACCATATATTTT.

The CDR3 sequence: CASSRAGGRNEQFF. The DNA for the CDR3 is TGCGCCAGCAGTAGGGCGGGAGGGCGTAATGAGCAGTTCTTC. This chain uses TRBV10-1 with TRBJ2-1; the match to TRBD2 covers 9 bases. The CDR3 length is 14 residues. The germline V gene encodes CDR1 WNHNN and CDR2 SYGVQD (reference sequence). V trimming: 5 bases; J trimming: 7 bases; junction bases outside the gene matches: 6.

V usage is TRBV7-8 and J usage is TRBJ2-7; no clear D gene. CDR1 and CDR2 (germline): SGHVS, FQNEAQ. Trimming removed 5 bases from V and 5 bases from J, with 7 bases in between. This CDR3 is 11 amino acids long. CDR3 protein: CASSTLNEQYF. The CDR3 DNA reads TGTGCCAGCAGCACTTTAAACGAGCAGTACTTC.

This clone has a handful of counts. The chain's CDR3 is CASSIFGSHQPQHF. In nucleotides, the CDR3 is TGTGCCAGTAGTATATTTGGGTCCCATCAGCCCCAGCATTTT. This chain uses TRBV19 with TRBJ1-5; D gene unclear. Germline CDR1 reads LNHDA; CDR2 reads SQIVND (reference sequence). V was cut by 2 bases and J by 5 bases, with 10 bases left in between. This CDR3 spans 14 amino acids.

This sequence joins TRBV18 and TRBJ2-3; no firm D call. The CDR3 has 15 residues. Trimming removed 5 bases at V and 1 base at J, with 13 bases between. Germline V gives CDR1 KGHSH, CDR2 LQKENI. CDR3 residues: CASSSDLSGTDTQYF. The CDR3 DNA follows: TGTGCCAGCTCATCTGACCTATCGGGCACAGATACGCAGTATTTT.

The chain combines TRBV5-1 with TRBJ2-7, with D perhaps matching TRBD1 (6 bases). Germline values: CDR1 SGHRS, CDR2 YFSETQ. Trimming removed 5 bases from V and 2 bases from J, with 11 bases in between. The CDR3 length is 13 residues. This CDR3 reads CASRDSETYEQYF. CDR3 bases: TGCGCCAGCAGGGACAGTGAGACCTACGAGCAGTACTTC. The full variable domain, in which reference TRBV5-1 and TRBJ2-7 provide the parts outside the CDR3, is KAGVTQTPRYLIKTRGQQVTLSCSPISGHRSVSWYQQTPGQGLQFLFEYFSETQRNKGNFPGRFSGRQFSNSRSEMNVSTLELGDSALYLCASRDSETYEQYFGPGTRLTVT.

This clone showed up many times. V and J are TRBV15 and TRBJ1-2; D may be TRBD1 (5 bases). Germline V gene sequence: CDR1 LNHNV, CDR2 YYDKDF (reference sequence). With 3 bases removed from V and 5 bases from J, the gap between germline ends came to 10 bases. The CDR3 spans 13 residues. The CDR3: CATSREAGYGYTF. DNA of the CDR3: TGTGCCACCAGCAGGGAAGCAGGGTATGGCTACACCTTC.

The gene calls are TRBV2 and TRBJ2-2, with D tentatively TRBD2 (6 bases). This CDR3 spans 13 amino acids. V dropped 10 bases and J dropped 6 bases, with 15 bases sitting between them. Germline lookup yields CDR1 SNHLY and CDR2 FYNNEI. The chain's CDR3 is CATQGLVPGELFF. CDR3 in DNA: TGTGCCACCCAGGGACTTGTACCCGGGGAGCTGTTTTTT.

The CDR3 sequence is CASIGLAPYEQYF. The CDR3 nucleotides read TGTGCCAGCATCGGACTAGCACCCTACGAGCAGTACTTC. The J gene is TRBJ2-7, the V gene TRBV6-1, with 8 bases aligning to TRBD2. The CDR3 runs to 13 residues. V shed 7 bases, J shed 2 bases, and the junction held 4 bases outside the gene matches. Germline V CDR1 and CDR2: MNHNS, SASEGT.

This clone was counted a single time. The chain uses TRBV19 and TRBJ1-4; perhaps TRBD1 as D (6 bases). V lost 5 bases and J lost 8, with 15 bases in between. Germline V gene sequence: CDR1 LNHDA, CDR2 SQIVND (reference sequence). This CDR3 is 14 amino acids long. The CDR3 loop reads CASSSGAENEKLFF. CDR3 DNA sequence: TGTGCCAGTAGTTCGGGGGCGGAGAACGAAAAACTGTTTTTT.